Listed below are T cell receptor beta chains from one sample, sequenced in a study of T cell repertoires in cytomegalovirus infection. One entry per CDR3 protein, called by TCRdb with MiXCR from the reads. In the table there are 84,000 or so distinct CDR3 sequences, approximately 46% of which are singletons. Their antigens remain unidentified. This specimen was CD8+ T cells from cultured PBMCs, taken from culture after CMV antigen stimulation. These receptors all come from a human donor in good health (CMV status not recorded). Some clones in this sample may be carry-over from other donors' samples. Each CDR3 is given with its conserved first and last residue. Fields, in order: CDR3 length, J gene, V gene, CDR3 protein.

15,TRBJ2-1,TRBV4-1,CASSQVADSNNEQFF
13,TRBJ2-7,TRBV27,CASSWTGGPEQYF
16,TRBJ2-7,TRBV11-2,CASSPLSGRFPYEQYF
14,TRBJ1-2,TRBV28,CASSPDRGGYGYTF
16,TRBJ2-1,TRBV7-8,CASSPWGQGSYNEQFF
15,TRBJ1-6,TRBV12-3/TRBV12-4,CASSLSLQGVSPLHF
14,TRBJ2-2,TRBV6-1,CASRVVETAGELFF
17,TRBJ1-1,TRBV5-8,CASSLGFRDTENTEAFF
17,TRBJ2-3,TRBV7-8,CASSLVKAGAYTDTQYF
14,TRBJ2-1,TRBV7-8,CASSLGSVGVEQFF
14,TRBJ1-5,TRBV10-3,CAIGPGQGYQPQHF